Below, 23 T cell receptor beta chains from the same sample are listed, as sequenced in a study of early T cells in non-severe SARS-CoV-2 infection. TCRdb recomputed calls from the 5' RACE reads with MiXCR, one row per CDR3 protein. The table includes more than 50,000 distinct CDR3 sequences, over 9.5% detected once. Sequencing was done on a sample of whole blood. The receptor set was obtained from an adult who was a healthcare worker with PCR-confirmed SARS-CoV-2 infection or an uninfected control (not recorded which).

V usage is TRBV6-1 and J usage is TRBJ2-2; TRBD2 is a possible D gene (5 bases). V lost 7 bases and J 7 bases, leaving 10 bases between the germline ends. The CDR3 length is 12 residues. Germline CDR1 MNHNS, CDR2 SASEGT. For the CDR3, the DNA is TGTGCCAGCAATGGAGGTGTCGGGGAGCTGTTTTTT. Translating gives CASNGGVGELFF.

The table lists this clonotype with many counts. The CDR3 loop is CASSQDRTRGQGGEQYF. CDR3 bases: TGCGCCAGCAGCCAAGATCGAACTAGAGGACAGGGGGGCGAGCAGTACTTC. J is TRBJ2-7 and V is TRBV4-1; TRBD1 agrees at 10 bases. Trimming removed 0 bases from V and 6 bases from J; junction bases left unmatched: 11. Germline CDR1 reads MGHRA; CDR2 reads YSYEKL. The CDR3 sequence is 17 residues long.

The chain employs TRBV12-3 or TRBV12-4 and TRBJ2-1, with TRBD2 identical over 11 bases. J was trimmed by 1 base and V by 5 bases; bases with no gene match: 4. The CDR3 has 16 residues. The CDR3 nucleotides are TGTGCCAGCAGTCGGACTAGCGGGCCTTCCTACAATGAGCAGTTCTTC. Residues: CASSRTSGPSYNEQFF.

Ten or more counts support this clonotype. The chain's CDR3 is CASSYGLGFAGELFF. Here the CDR3 DNA reads TGTGCCAGCAGTTATGGACTAGGTTTTGCCGGGGAGCTGTTTTTT. This sequence joins TRBV6-2 or TRBV6-3 and TRBJ2-2; the match to TRBD2 covers 7 bases. The CDR3 has 15 amino acids. CDR1 and CDR2 (germline): MNHEY, SVGEGT. Trimming removed 3 bases from V and 6 bases from J; junction bases left unmatched: 7.

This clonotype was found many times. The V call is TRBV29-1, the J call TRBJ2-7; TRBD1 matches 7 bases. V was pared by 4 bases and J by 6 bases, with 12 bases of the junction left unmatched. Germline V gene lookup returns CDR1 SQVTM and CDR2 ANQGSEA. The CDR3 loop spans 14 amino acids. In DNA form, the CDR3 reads TGCAGCGTTGTTTGGGCGCAGGGGGTAGGCGAGCAGTACTTC. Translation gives CSVVWAQGVGEQYF.

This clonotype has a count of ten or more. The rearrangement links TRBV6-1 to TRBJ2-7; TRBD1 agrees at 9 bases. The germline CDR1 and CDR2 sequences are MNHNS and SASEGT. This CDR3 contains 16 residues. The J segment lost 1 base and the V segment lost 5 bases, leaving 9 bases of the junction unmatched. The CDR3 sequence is CASSSRTGVGSYEQYF. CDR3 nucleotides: TGTGCCAGCAGTTCACGGACAGGGGTTGGGTCCTACGAGCAGTACTTC.

The CDR3 DNA follows: TGCAGTGCTAGACTAGCGGGAGATACGCAGTATTTT. It is translated as CSARLAGDTQYF. This sequence joins TRBV20-1 and TRBJ2-3; 8 nucleotides agree with TRBD2. Germline-derived CDR1 and CDR2 are DFQATT and SNEGSKA (reference sequence). The CDR3 is 12 amino acids. Trimming at V came to 2 bases and at J to 5 bases, leaving 0 bases not matched to a gene.

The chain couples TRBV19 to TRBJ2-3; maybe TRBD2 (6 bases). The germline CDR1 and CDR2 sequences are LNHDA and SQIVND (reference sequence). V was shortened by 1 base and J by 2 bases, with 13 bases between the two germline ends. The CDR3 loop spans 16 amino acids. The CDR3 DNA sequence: TGTGCCAGTAGTATAGGGACTACCCTGAACACAGATACGCAGTATTTT. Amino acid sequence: CASSIGTTLNTDTQYF.

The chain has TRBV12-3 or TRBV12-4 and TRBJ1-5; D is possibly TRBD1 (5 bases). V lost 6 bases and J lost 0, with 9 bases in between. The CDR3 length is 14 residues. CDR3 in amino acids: CASRTDFSNQPQHF. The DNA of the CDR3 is TGTGCCAGCAGGACAGATTTTAGCAATCAGCCCCAGCATTTT.

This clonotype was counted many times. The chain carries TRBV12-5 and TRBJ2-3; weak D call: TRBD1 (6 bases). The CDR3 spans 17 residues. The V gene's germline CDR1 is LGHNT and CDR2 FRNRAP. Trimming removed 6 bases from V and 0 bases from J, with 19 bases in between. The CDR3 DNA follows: TGTGCTAGTGGCCTGGGGGCTCGACGGATTAGCACAGATACGCAGTATTTT. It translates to CASGLGARRISTDTQYF.

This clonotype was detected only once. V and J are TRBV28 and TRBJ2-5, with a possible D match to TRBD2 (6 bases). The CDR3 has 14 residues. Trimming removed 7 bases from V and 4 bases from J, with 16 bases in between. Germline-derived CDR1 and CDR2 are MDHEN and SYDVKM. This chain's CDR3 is CASTLTSPSETQYF. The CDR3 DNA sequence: TGTGCCAGCACGTTGACTAGTCCCTCAGAGACCCAGTACTTC.

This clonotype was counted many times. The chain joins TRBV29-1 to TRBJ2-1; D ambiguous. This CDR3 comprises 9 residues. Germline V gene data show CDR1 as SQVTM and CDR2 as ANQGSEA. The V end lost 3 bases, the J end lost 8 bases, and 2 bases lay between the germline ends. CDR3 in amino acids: CSVDHEQFF. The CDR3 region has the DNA TGCAGCGTTGATCATGAGCAGTTCTTC.

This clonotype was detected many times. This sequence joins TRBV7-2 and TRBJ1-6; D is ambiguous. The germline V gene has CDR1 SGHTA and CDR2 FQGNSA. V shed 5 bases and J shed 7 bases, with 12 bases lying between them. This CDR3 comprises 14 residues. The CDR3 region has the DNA TGTGCCAGCAGCACAGATCCCGTGAATTCACCCCTCCACTTT. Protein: CASSTDPVNSPLHF.

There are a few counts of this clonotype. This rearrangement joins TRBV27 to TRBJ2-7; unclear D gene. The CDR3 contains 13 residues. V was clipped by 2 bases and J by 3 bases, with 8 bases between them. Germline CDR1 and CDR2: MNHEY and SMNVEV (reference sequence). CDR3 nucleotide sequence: TGTGCCAGCAGTTTAGCCCCCCTCTACGAGCAGTACTTC. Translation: CASSLAPLYEQYF.

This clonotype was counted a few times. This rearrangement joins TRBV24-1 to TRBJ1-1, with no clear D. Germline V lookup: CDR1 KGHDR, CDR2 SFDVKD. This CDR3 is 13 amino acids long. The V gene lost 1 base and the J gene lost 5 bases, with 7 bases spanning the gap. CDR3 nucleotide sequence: TGTGCCACCAGTGATTTAGGTAGGACTGAAGCTTTCTTT. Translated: CATSDLGRTEAFF.

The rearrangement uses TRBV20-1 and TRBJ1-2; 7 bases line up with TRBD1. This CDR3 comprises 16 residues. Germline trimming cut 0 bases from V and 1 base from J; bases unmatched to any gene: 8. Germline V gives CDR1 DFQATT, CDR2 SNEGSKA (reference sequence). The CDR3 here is CSARDPDRAYNYGYTF. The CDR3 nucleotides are TGCAGTGCTAGAGATCCAGACAGGGCTTATAACTATGGCTACACCTTC.

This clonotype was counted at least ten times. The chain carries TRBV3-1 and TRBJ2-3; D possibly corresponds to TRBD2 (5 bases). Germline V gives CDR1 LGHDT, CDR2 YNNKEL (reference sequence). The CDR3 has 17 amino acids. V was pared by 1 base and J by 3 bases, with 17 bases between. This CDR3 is CASSQAVPKAETDTQYF. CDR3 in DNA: TGTGCCAGCAGCCAAGCCGTACCCAAAGCGGAGACAGATACGCAGTATTTT.

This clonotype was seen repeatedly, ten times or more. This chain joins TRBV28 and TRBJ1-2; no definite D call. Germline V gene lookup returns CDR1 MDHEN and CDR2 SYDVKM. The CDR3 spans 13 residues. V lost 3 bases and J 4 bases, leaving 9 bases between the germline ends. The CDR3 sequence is CASSFRGLYGYTF. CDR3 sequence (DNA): TGTGCCAGCAGTTTTCGCGGGCTCTATGGCTACACCTTC.

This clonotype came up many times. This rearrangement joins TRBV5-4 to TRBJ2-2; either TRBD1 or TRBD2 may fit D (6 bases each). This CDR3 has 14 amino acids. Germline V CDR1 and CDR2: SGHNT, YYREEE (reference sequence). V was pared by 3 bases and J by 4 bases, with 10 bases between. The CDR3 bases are TGTGCCAGCAGCTCCGGGGGCGGCACCGGGGAGCTGTTTTTT. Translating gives CASSSGGGTGELFF.

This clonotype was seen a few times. The chain's CDR3 is CASSLAGRGRQPQHF. Written as DNA, the CDR3 is TGTGCCAGCAGCTTAGCCGGCAGGGGACGGCAGCCCCAGCATTTT. The V gene is TRBV7-8, the J gene TRBJ1-5, with D perhaps matching TRBD1 (6 bases). The V and J ends lost 0 bases and 7 bases respectively, with 13 bases between them. Germline V gives CDR1 SGHVS, CDR2 FQNEAQ. CDR3 length: 15 residues. Complete variable domain (other parts from reference TRBV7-8 and TRBJ1-5): GAGVSQSPRYKVAKRGQDVALRCDPISGHVSLFWYQQALGQGPEFLTYFQNEAQLDKSGLPSDRFFAERPEGSVSTLKIQRTQQEDSAVYLCASSLAGRGRQPQHFGDGTRLSIL.

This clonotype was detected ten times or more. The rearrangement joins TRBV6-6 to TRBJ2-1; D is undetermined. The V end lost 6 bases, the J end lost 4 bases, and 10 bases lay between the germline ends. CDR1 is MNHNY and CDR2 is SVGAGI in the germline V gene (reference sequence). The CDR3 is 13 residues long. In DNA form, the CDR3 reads TGTGCCAGCAGGGCGGCGGAGTACAATGAGCAGTTCTTC. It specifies CASRAAEYNEQFF.

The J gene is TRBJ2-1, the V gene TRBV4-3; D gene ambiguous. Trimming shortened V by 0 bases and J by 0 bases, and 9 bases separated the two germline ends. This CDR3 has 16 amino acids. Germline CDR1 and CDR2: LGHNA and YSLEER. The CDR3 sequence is CASSQDGGSSYNEQFF. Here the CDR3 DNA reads TGCGCCAGCAGCCAAGATGGCGGAAGCTCCTACAATGAGCAGTTCTTC.

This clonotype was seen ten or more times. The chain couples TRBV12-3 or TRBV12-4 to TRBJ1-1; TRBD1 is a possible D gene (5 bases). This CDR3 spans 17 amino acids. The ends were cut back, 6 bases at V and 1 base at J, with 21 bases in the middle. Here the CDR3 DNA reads TGTGCCAGCAGGGCCCCGCGGAGGGAGGGACCGAACACTGAAGCTTTCTTT. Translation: CASRAPRREGPNTEAFF.